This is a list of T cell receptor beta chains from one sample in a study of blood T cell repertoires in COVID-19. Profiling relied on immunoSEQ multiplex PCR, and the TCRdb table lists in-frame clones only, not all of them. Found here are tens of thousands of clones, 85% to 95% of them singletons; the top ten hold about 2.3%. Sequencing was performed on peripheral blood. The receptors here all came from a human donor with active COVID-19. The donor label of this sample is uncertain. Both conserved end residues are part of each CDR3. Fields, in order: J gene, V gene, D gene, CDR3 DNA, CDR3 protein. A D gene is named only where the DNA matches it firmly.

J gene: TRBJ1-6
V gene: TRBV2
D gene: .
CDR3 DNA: TGTGCCAGCAGACAGGGTTCACCCCTCCACTTT
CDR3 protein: CASRQGSPLHF

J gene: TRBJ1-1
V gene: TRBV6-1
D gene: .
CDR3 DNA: TGTGCCAGCAGTGAAAGGACAGTTATGGACACTGAAGCTTTCTTT
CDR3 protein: CASSERTVMDTEAFF

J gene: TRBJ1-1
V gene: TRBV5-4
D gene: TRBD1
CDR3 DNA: TGTGCCAGCAGCCTGCGGACAGGGGAACAAGAAGCTTTCTTT
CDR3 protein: CASSLRTGEQEAFF

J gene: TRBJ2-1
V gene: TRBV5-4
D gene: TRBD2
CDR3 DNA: TGTGCCAGCAGCCTGGATAGCGGGGCCGAGTTCTCCAATGAGCAGTTCTTC
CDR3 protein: CASSLDSGAEFSNEQFF

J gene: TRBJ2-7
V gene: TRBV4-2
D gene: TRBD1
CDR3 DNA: TGTGCCAGCAGCCAAGACCCACAATCTACCGGGACAGGTCAACCCGAGCAGTACTTC
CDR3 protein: CASSQDPQSTGTGQPEQYF

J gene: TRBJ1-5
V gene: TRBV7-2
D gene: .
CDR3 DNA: TGTGCCAGCAGCCGGGGATATAGCAATCAGCCCCAGCATTTT
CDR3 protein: CASSRGYSNQPQHF

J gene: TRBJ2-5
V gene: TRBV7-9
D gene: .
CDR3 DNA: TGTGCCAGCAGCTTTCAGGGGGGCCGGGCCCAAGAGACCCAGTACTTC
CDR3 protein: CASSFQGGRAQETQYF

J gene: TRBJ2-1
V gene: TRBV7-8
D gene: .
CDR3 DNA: TGTGCCAGCAGCTCTCCCTTTTGGCGGAGCTCCTACAATGAGCAGTTCTTC
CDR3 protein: CASSSPFWRSSYNEQFF

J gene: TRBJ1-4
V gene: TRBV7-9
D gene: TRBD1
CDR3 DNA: TGTGCCAGCAGCGTACCAGGGGGCAGTGAAAAACTGTTTTTT
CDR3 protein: CASSVPGGSEKLFF

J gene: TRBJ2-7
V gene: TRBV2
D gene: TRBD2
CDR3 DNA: TGTGCCAGCAGTGAACTGGCGGGGGGGCCGTATGAGCAGTACTTC
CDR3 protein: CASSELAGGPYEQYF

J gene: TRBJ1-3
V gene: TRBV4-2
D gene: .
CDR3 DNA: TGTGCCAGCAGCCAAGATGGACAGGGAAACACCATATATTTT
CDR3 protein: CASSQDGQGNTIYF

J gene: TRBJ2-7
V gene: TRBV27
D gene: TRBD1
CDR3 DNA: TGTGCCAGCACCGCCCGGGACAGGGGGGGCGAGCAGTACTTC
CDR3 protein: CASTARDRGGEQYF

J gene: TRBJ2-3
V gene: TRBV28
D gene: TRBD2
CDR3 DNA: TGTGCCAGCAGTTTCTACGGGGGGTCCCCAGATACGCAGTATTTT
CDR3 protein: CASSFYGGSPDTQYF

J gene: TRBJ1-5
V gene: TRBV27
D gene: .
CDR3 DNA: TGTGCCAGCAGTTATACAGGAACCCAGCCCCAGCATTTT
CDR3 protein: CASSYTGTQPQHF

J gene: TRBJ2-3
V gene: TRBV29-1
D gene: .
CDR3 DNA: TGCAGCGTTGAGGAGGGAGCTGGCACAGATACGCAGTATTTT
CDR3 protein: CSVEEGAGTDTQYF

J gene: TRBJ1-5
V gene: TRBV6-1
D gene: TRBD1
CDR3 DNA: TGTGCCAGCAGTGACTACGGGACAGGGCCTCGCCAGCCCCAGCATTTT
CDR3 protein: CASSDYGTGPRQPQHF